This T cell receptor beta chain was identified during a study of T cells expressing NK-cell markers. TCRdb re-called the 5' RACE reads; one entry per CDR3 protein, DNA not given. Its table records under 500,000 distinct CDR3 sequences. Per the germline V gene, CDR1 is DFQATT and CDR2 is SNEGSKA (reference sequence). CDR3 size: 12 residues. The genes are TRBV20-1 and TRBJ1-4; TCRdb proposes TRBD1, but this gene call is untestable without DNA. Specimen: blood T cells: a sorted CD56 or NKG2C T cell subset, CD4+ or CD8+ T cells, or bulk PBMC T cells (not recorded which). The clonotype comes from a woman between 18 and 75 years old in good health. The CDR3 sequence: CSAKNRGEKLFF.